The T cell receptor (beta chain) described here comes from a study of identical twins. Study results and limitations: Some out-of-frame alpha sequences were shared by twins, and these showed excess low generation probability.

Using its own MiXCR run on the 5' RACE reads, TCRdb lists one record per CDR3 protein. The sample lists about 470,000 distinct CDR3 sequences; roughly 26% were seen once. The V end was cut by 0 bases, the J end by 10 bases, with 18 bases between. This CDR3 is built from 15 residues. Germline V lookup: CDR1 SGHAT, CDR2 FQNNGV. For this clonotype: Its antigen is undetermined.

This sample also appeared in a second study, on T cells expressing NK-cell markers. This second study says: Among the eight sequenced donors, seven tested HCMV-seropositive and one tested seronegative.

The sample taken for sequencing was CD4+ T cells sorted from blood. The chain employs TRBV11-2 and TRBJ1-1; D perhaps matches TRBD1 (6 bases). This clonotype was obtained from a young woman in good health. CDR3 in amino acids: CASSLDPGDGSRAFF. In nucleotides, the CDR3 is TGTGCCAGCAGCTTAGATCCAGGGGATGGTTCGAGAGCTTTCTTT.